Included here is one TCR beta chain sequence, with context. Clones were read by immunoSEQ multiplex PCR, and TCRdb kept only the in-frame ones, dropping some. This sample yields around 68,000 clones, of which 75% to 95% are seen a single time; 0.43% belongs to the top ten. The CDR3 spans 16 residues. Germline loops: CDR1 SGHKS, CDR2 YYEKEE (reference sequence). The V end lost 4 bases, the J end lost 0 bases, and 17 bases lay between the germline ends. These data belong to a study of T cell changes during pregnancy in multiple sclerosis. Sequenced material: CD4+ T cells from peripheral blood mononuclear cells, taken before pregnancy. The rearrangement links TRBV5-5 to TRBJ2-7; D is unclear. This receptor was obtained from a female donor with multiple sclerosis, enrolled in a pregnancy study. DNA of the CDR3: TGTGCCAGCAGCCTGGGTCCGTTTCCCAGCTCCTACGAGCAGTACTTC. As protein: CASSLGPFPSSYEQYF. Looking up the rest from reference TRBV5-5 and TRBJ2-7 gives the full variable domain: DAGVTQSPTHLIKTRGQQVTLRCSPISGHKSVSWYQQVLGQGPQFIFQYYEKEERGRGNFPDRFSARQFPNYSSELNVNALLLGDSALYLCASSLGPFPSSYEQYFGPGTRLTVT.